A selection of T cell receptor beta chains follows, all from one sample in a study of blood T cell repertoires in COVID-19. Libraries were prepared by immunoSEQ multiplex PCR; TCRdb keeps only in-frame clonotypes and omits some of them. This repertoire shows around 130,000 clones, 80% to 90% found once; its top ten account for more than 3%. Source material: PBMCs or T cells enriched from blood (not recorded which). Every receptor here comes from a woman in her 50s with acute COVID-19. Both conserved end residues are part of each CDR3.

>TRBJ1-2|TRBV9
CASSVISWGDGYTF
>TRBJ2-7|TRBV7-9
CASSLLGPSYEQYF
>TRBJ1-1|TRBV29-1
CSVGRPGTEAFF
>TRBJ1-2|TRBV9
CASSLNQGNGYTF
>TRBJ2-1|TRBV16
CASSQLAGASSYNEQFF
>TRBJ2-1|TRBV5-5
CASSRQEELGEQFF
>TRBJ1-5|TRBV27
CASSRQGSNQPQHF
>TRBJ2-1|TRBV5-1
CASSSGYYNEQFF
>TRBJ1-5|TRBV5-5
CASSLGPGRGQPQHF
>TRBJ2-3|TRBV19
CASSIVWEDTQYF
>TRBJ1-4|TRBV19
CASSIGGGPEKLFF
>TRBJ1-6|TRBV3-1/TRBV3-2
CASSRTSGNSPLHF
>TRBJ2-5|TRBV27
CASSRDTQETQYF
>TRBJ2-7|TRBV18
CASSPGTGNYEQYF
>TRBJ2-7|TRBV27
CASSFRGGVGGGEQYF
>TRBJ2-1|TRBV7-3
CASSVLAGGNEQFF
>TRBJ1-1|TRBV3-1/TRBV3-2
CASSQIRGEAFF
>TRBJ2-3|TRBV5-1
CASSPAIAGGGTDTQYF
>TRBJ1-5|TRBV4-3
CASSQDRVLQPQHF
>TRBJ2-7|TRBV10-2
CASSEMRLGREYYEQYF
>TRBJ2-7|TRBV29-1
CSVQVRNYEQYF
>TRBJ1-2|TRBV5-1
CASSPEGRERGTF
>TRBJ1-3|TRBV7-9
CASVGDSGNTIYF
>TRBJ2-1|TRBV6-4
CASSGQGGTNEQFF
>TRBJ1-2|TRBV30
CAWSLTGDRGYTF
>TRBJ1-5|TRBV30
CALGQGAWNQPQHF
>TRBJ1-2|TRBV7-9
CASSLPTGRNYGYTF
>TRBJ2-7|TRBV4-1
CASSHQKIGYEQYF